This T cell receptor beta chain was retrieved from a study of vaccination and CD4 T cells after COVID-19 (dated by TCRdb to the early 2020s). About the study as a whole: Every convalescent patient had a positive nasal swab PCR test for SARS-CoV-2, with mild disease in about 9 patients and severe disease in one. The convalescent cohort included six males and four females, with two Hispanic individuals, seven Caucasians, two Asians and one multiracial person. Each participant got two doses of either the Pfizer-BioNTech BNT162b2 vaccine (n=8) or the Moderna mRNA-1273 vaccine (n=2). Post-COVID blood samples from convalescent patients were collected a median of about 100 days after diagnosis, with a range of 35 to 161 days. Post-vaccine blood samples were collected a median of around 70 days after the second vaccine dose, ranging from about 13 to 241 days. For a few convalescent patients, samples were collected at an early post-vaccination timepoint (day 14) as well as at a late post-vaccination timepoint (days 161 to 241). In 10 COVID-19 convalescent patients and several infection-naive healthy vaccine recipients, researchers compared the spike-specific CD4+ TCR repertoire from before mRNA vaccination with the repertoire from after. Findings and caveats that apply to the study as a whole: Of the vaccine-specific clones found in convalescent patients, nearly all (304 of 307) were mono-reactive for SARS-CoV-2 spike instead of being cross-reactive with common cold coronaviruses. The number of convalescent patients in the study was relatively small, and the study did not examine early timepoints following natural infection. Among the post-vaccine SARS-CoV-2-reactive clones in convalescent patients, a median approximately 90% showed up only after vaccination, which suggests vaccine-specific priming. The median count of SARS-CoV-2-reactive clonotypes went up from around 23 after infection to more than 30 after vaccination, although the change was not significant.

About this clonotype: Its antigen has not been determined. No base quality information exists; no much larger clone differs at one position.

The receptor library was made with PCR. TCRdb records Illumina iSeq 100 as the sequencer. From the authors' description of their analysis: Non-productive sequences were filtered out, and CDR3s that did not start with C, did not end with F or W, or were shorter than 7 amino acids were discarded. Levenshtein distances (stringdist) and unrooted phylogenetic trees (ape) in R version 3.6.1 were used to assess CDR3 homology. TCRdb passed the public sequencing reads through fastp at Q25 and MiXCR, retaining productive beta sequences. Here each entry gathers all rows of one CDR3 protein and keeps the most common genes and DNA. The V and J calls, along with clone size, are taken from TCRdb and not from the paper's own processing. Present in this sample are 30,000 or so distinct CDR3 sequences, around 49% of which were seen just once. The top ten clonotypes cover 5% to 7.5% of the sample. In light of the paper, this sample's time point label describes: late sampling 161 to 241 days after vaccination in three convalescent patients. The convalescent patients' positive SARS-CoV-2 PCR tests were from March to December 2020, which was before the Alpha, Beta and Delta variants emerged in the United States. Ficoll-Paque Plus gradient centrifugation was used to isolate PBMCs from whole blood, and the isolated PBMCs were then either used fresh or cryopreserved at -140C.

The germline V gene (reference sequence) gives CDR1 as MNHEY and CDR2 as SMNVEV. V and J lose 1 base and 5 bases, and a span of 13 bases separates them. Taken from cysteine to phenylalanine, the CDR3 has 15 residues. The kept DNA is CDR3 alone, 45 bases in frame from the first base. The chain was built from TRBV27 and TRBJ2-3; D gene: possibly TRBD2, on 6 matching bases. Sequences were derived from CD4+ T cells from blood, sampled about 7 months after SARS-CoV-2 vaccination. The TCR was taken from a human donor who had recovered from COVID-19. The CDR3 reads CASSLWGGKRDTQYF. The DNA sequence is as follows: TGTGCCAGCAGTTTATGGGGCGGGAAGAGAGATACGCAGTATTTT.